A selection of T cell receptor beta chains follows, all from one sample in a study of blood T cell repertoires in COVID-19. This table comes from immunoSEQ multiplex PCR, and its TCRdb copy is limited to in-frame clones, with some not included. Among some 400,000 clones listed, about 80% were seen once. The specimen sequenced was peripheral blood. These receptors were taken from a human donor with acute or convalescent COVID-19. The donor label of this sample is uncertain. Both conserved end residues are part of each CDR3. Fields, in order: clone size, V gene, D gene, J gene, CDR3 DNA, CDR3 protein. D genes are given only for firm matches. Only part of the rows carry a size: once, few, many, or a class if the clone is expanded.

>-|TRBV5-1|-|TRBJ2-6
TGCGCCAGCAGCTTGACTGCGAGCTCTGGGGCCAACGTCCTGACTTTC
CASSLTASSGANVLTF
>-|TRBV6-5|TRBD2|TRBJ2-1
TGTGCCACCGTCGGGACTAGAGGTTACAATGAGCAGTTCTTC
CATVGTRGYNEQFF
>-|TRBV28|-|TRBJ2-1
TGTGCCAGCAGTGCCCAGGGGCCCATGGACAATGAGCAGTTCTTC
CASSAQGPMDNEQFF
>once|TRBV6-1|TRBD2|TRBJ2-3
TGTGCCAGCAGTGAGCCCCGGGGGGTCACAGATACGCAGTATTTT
CASSEPRGVTDTQYF
>-|TRBV27|-|TRBJ2-1
TGTGCCAGCAGCCAAGCCGGTAACAATGAGCAGTTCTTC
CASSQAGNNEQFF
>-|TRBV7-9|-|TRBJ1-1
TGTGCCAGCAGCTTAAGTGCAGGGCCAGGGACTGAAGCTTTCTTT
CASSLSAGPGTEAFF
>-|TRBV5-6|-|TRBJ1-1
TGTGCCAGCAGCCTCGTGGAGGGGAGAGGCACTGAAGCTTTCTTT
CASSLVEGRGTEAFF
>-|TRBV5-1|-|TRBJ2-3
TGCGCCAGCAGCTGGGAGACATCCTTTAGCACAGATACGCAGTATTTT
CASSWETSFSTDTQYF
>-|TRBV6-5|TRBD1|TRBJ1-2
TGTGCCAGCAGTAAAACGACAGGGGAAAACTATGGCTACACCTTC
CASSKTTGENYGYTF
>-|TRBV30|-|TRBJ2-3
TGTGCCTGGAGTACGGGAGCGTCGGATACGCAGTATTTT
CAWSTGASDTQYF
>-|TRBV6-5|-|TRBJ1-1
TGTGCCAGCAGTTATACAGAGAACACTGAAGCTTTCTTT
CASSYTENTEAFF
>-|TRBV5-1|-|TRBJ1-2
TGCGCCAGCAGCCAGGACTATGGCTACACCTTC
CASSQDYGYTF
>-|TRBV5-4|-|TRBJ1-1
TGTGCCAGCAGCTTGCCCTACGGGGAAGCTTTCTTT
CASSLPYGEAFF
>-|TRBV29-1|-|TRBJ1-1
TGCAGCGGCCTCCCTCAGGGTAGAGCCACTGAAGCTTTCTTT
CSGLPQGRATEAFF
>-|TRBV5-1|-|TRBJ1-3
TGCGCCAGCAGCTTGGTCCCCTGGCAGGGCGTGAATGGAAACACCATATATTTT
CASSLVPWQGVNGNTIYF
>-|TRBV5-6|TRBD2|TRBJ2-3
TGTGCCAGCAGCTTTGGTGGGACTAGCGGATACACAGATACGCAGTATTTT
CASSFGGTSGYTDTQYF
>-|TRBV2|TRBD1|TRBJ2-1
TGTGCCAGCAGTCGGGACAGAACCTACAATGAGCAGTTCTTC
CASSRDRTYNEQFF
>-|TRBV18|TRBD1|TRBJ2-5
TGTGCCAGCTCCGGGGACAGGGCAGAGACCCAGTACTTC
CASSGDRAETQYF
>-|TRBV25-1|-|TRBJ2-6
TGTGCCAGCAGTTATGGGGCCAACGTCCTGACTTTC
CASSYGANVLTF
>-|TRBV2|TRBD2|TRBJ2-1
TGTGCCAGCAGTCGGACTAGCGGGGCAAACAATGAGCAGTTCTTC
CASSRTSGANNEQFF
>-|TRBV5-6|-|TRBJ2-3
TGTGCCAGCACTGATGAGTCAGGGGCCAACACAGATACGCAGTATTTT
CASTDESGANTDTQYF
>few|TRBV19|TRBD2|TRBJ2-3
TGTGCCAGTAGTTTGGGACTAGTGAGCACAGATACGCAGTATTTT
CASSLGLVSTDTQYF
>once|TRBV7-6|-|TRBJ1-2
TGTGCCAGCAGCTTAGGGTCGACAGGAGGTTATGGCTACACCTTC
CASSLGSTGGYGYTF
>-|TRBV10-3|-|TRBJ1-5
TGTGCCACCAGTCAGGGTGGCAGCAATCAGCCCCAGCATTTT
CATSQGGSNQPQHF
>-|TRBV19|-|TRBJ1-2
TGTGCCAGTAGGACATACTATGGCTACACCTTC
CASRTYYGYTF
>-|TRBV7-9|TRBD1|TRBJ1-5
TGTGCCAGCAGCTTAGACAGGGGAGGTCAGCCCCAGCATTTT
CASSLDRGGQPQHF
>-|TRBV28|-|TRBJ1-2
TGTGCCAGCAGTGTTGGGGGCACGAACTATGGCTACACCTTC
CASSVGGTNYGYTF
>-|TRBV29-1|TRBD2|TRBJ2-1
TGCAGCGTCGCGGAGCTAGCGGGAGTTCCAGACAATGAGCAGTTCTTC
CSVAELAGVPDNEQFF
>-|TRBV5-1|TRBD1|TRBJ1-6
TGCGCCAGCAGCGACAGGGGACCGAATAATTCACCCCTCCACTTT
CASSDRGPNNSPLHF
>-|TRBV6-5|-|TRBJ2-1
TGTGCCAGCATTGCCTCACTCTCCTACAATGAGCAGTTCTTC
CASIASLSYNEQFF
>few|TRBV27|TRBD1|TRBJ1-2
TGTGCCAGCAGTTTGCCTAACCCGGGACAGGGGGCGGATGGCTACACCTTC
CASSLPNPGQGADGYTF
>-|TRBV5-6|TRBD2|TRBJ2-7
TGTGCCAGCAGCTCCCCCTTAGCGGGGCCCTCCTACGAGCAGTACTTC
CASSSPLAGPSYEQYF
>-|TRBV5-8|-|TRBJ1-1
TGTGCCAGCAGCTTGATTCTGGCAGGGCTAGCTGAAGCTTTCTTT
CASSLILAGLAEAFF
>-|TRBV4-2|TRBD2|TRBJ2-5
TGTGCCAGCAGCCAGATGACTAGCGGGGGCAGGGAGACCCAGTACTTC
CASSQMTSGGRETQYF
>once|TRBV7-9|-|TRBJ1-2
TGTGCCAGCAGCCTCACAGGGCGGGGGGGCTCGCAGGGCTACACCTTC
CASSLTGRGGSQGYTF
>-|TRBV18|-|TRBJ1-5
TGTGCCAGCTCACAATTAACGCGGCAGCCCCAGCATTTT
CASSQLTRQPQHF
>-|TRBV19|-|TRBJ2-3
TGTGCCAGTAGTAGCGGGAAGGCGGATACGCAGTATTTT
CASSSGKADTQYF
>once|TRBV12-3/TRBV12-4|TRBD1|TRBJ1-1
TGTGCCAGCAGACGTCGACAGGGAACTGAAGCTTTCTTT
CASRRRQGTEAFF
>-|TRBV19|-|TRBJ1-2
TGTGCCAGTAGCACAAGACGGGCCAGGGAATATGGCTACACCTTC
CASSTRRAREYGYTF
>-|TRBV15|-|TRBJ1-5
TGTGCCACCAGCAGGAGTGGCAATCAGCCCCAGCATTTT
CATSRSGNQPQHF
>-|TRBV6-5|TRBD1|TRBJ1-1
TGTGCCAGCAGTTCGGACAGGGGGATCACTGAAGCTTTCTTT
CASSSDRGITEAFF
>-|TRBV5-1|TRBD1|TRBJ1-4
TGCGCCAGCAGCCCCGGACAGGGGGCGACTAATGAAAAACTGTTTTTT
CASSPGQGATNEKLFF
>-|TRBV5-8|-|TRBJ1-3
TGTGCCAGCAGCCCCTTTCCCGGACAGAACTCTGGAAACACCATATATTTT
CASSPFPGQNSGNTIYF
>-|TRBV5-1|TRBD1|TRBJ1-1
TGCGCCAGCAGCTCGAGGAGGTCAACAGGGGGGAACACTGAAGCTTTCTTT
CASSSRRSTGGNTEAFF
>-|TRBV29-1|-|TRBJ1-1
TGCAGCGTTGTTCAGGGTCACACTGAAGCTTTCTTT
CSVVQGHTEAFF
>-|TRBV27|TRBD2|TRBJ2-1
TGTGCCACCCGAAGTCGACTAGCGGGCCAATACAATGAGCAGTTCTTC
CATRSRLAGQYNEQFF
>-|TRBV7-8|TRBD1|TRBJ1-1
TGTGCCAGCAGCGACAGGGACAGGGTAGAAGCTTTCTTT
CASSDRDRVEAFF
>-|TRBV7-8|-|TRBJ1-2
TGTGCCAGCAGCTTAGGGACCCTTGGAGGCTATGGCTACACCTTC
CASSLGTLGGYGYTF
>-|TRBV18|-|TRBJ1-5
TGTGCCAGCTCACCAGGGGTCCATACAGGGATCAATCAGCCCCAGCATTTT
CASSPGVHTGINQPQHF
>once|TRBV3-1/TRBV3-2|TRBD1|TRBJ1-2
TGTGCCAGCGGACAGGGTGGTGGCTACACCTTC
CASGQGGGYTF
>once|TRBV11-3|TRBD1|TRBJ2-7
TGTGCCAGCAGCCTACAACCCGGGACAGGGGTCGAGCAGTACTTC
CASSLQPGTGVEQYF
>-|TRBV7-9|TRBD1|TRBJ1-2
TGTGCCAGCAGCGACAGGGGAGCTAACTATGGCTACACCTTC
CASSDRGANYGYTF
>few|TRBV29-1|TRBD1|TRBJ1-3
TGCAGCGTATGCGACAGGGGTTCTGGAAACACCATATATTTT
CSVCDRGSGNTIYF
>-|TRBV18|TRBD1|TRBJ1-4
TGTGCCAGCTCTCTCGACAGGGTAGAAGGTGAAAAACTGTTTTTT
CASSLDRVEGEKLFF
>-|TRBV7-9|-|TRBJ2-3
TGTGCCTCTGGCTCTAGCACAGATACGCAGTATTTT
CASGSSTDTQYF
>-|TRBV11-2|TRBD2|TRBJ2-7
TGTGCCAGCAGCTCGACTAGCGGAAGCTCCTACGAGCAGTACTTC
CASSSTSGSSYEQYF
>-|TRBV6-6|-|TRBJ1-1
TGTGCCAGCAGTTACTCGGAGGGGCACACTGAAGCTTTCTTT
CASSYSEGHTEAFF
>-|TRBV27|TRBD1|TRBJ2-7
TGTGCCAGCAGTTTGAGGGACAGTTACGAGCAGTACTTC
CASSLRDSYEQYF
>-|TRBV9|-|TRBJ2-1
TGTGCCAGCAGCGTAGGCGGGAACTCCTACAATGAGCAGTTCTTC
CASSVGGNSYNEQFF
>-|TRBV25-1|-|TRBJ2-2
TGTGCCAGCAACTTACAGGGCTTCGGCGGGGAGCTGTTTTTT
CASNLQGFGGELFF